Listed here are 14 T cell receptor beta chains from one sample, sequenced in a study of cytomegalovirus exposure and HLA in healthy donors. Primers for the PCR totalled 60 Vbeta and 13 Jbeta. The data were produced by immunoSEQ multiplex PCR, yet TCRdb's version contains in-frame clones alone and is incomplete. The table shows about 200,000 clones, with 75% to 90% occurring only once. The sequencing sample was made of PBMCs. The receptors come from a woman aged 25 to 45 in good health and CMV-seronegative.

The sample holds a few counts of this clone. V is TRBV28 and J is TRBJ2-7, with D unresolved. From germline, CDR1 is MDHEN and CDR2 SYDVKM. CDR3 length equals 12 residues. V was pared by 3 bases and J by 3 bases, with 6 bases between. The CDR3 spells CASSLSFYEQYF. Written as DNA, the CDR3 is TGTGCCAGCAGTTTGAGCTTCTACGAGCAGTACTTC. Filled out from reference TRBV28 and TRBJ2-7, the complete variable domain reads DVKVTQSSRYLVKRTGEKVFLECVQDMDHENMFWYRQDPGLGLRLIYFSYDVKMKEKGDIPEGYSVSREKKERFSLILESASTNQTSMYLCASSLSFYEQYFGPGTRLTVT.

This chain uses TRBV18 with TRBJ2-7; the D gene is possibly TRBD1 (6 bases). This CDR3 spans 14 amino acids. Germline-derived CDR1 and CDR2 are KGHSH and LQKENI. V gave up 5 bases and J gave up 0 bases, with 11 bases separating them. The CDR3, as DNA: TGTGCCAGCTCAAAGGACAGCAGCTCCTACGAGCAGTACTTC. Protein product: CASSKDSSSYEQYF.

This clone was counted a single time. This rearrangement joins TRBV5-4 to TRBJ2-7, with 10 bases fitting TRBD2. CDR3 size: 15 residues. The germline CDR1 and CDR2 sequences are SGHNT and YYREEE (reference sequence). J lost 0 bases, V lost 1 base, and 1 base had no gene match. The chain's CDR3 is CASSLSGGDSYEQYF. The CDR3 DNA follows: TGTGCCAGCAGCTTGAGCGGGGGGGACTCCTACGAGCAGTACTTC.

V is TRBV29-1 and J is TRBJ2-7; 13 nucleotides agree with TRBD2. V was pared by 6 bases and J by 0 bases, with 14 bases of the junction left unmatched. CDR3 size: 18 residues. Per germline, CDR1 SQVTM and CDR2 ANQGSEA. CDR3 amino acids: CSVYRPGLAGRSSYEQYF. The CDR3 nucleotides read TGCAGCGTCTACCGGCCGGGACTAGCGGGAAGGAGCTCCTACGAGCAGTACTTC.

The CDR3 DNA follows: TGTGCCAGCAGCAGGGGACTAGCGGGGTTCCAAGAGACCCAGTACTTC. Amino acids: CASSRGLAGFQETQYF. The J gene is TRBJ2-5, the V gene TRBV5-4; TRBD2 aligns across 13 bases. CDR3 size: 16 residues. Germline CDR1 is SGHNT and CDR2 is YYREEE (reference sequence). J lost 1 base, V lost 4 bases, and 4 bases had no gene match.

The chain carries TRBV10-2 and TRBJ2-1; D not certain. The CDR3 sequence is 16 residues long. CDR1 is WSHSY and CDR2 is SAAADI in the germline V gene. V lost 2 bases and J lost 4, with 15 bases in between. This CDR3 reads CASSEDPGQQYNEQFF. The CDR3 DNA is TGCGCCAGCAGTGAGGACCCTGGGCAGCAGTACAATGAGCAGTTCTTC.

The gene calls are TRBV4-1 and TRBJ2-7, with 9 bases fitting TRBD2. Per germline, CDR1 MGHRA and CDR2 YSYEKL. The V segment lost 0 bases and the J segment 2 bases; nucleotides outside the gene matches: 8. CDR3 size: 17 residues. The CDR3 nucleotides are TGCGCCAGCAGCCAAGAAGGGCTAGCGGGGACAGCCTACGAGCAGTACTTC. It translates to CASSQEGLAGTAYEQYF.

V gene TRBV27 combines with J gene TRBJ2-1; 10 nucleotides match TRBD2. Trimming removed 8 bases from V and 5 bases from J; junction bases left unmatched: 3. CDR3 length: 13 amino acids. Germline assignment: CDR1 MNHEY and CDR2 SMNVEV (reference sequence). CDR3 nucleotide sequence: TGTGCCAGCGGACTAGCGGTAAACAATGAGCAGTTCTTC. It yields the protein CASGLAVNNEQFF.

The J gene is TRBJ2-1, the V gene TRBV19; D not certain. Germline V gene lookup returns CDR1 LNHDA and CDR2 SQIVND (reference sequence). This CDR3 has 16 residues. V gave up 5 bases and J gave up 4 bases, with 18 bases separating them. The CDR3 region has the DNA TGTGCCAGTAGTCCACGAGGCGCGCGACGGTACAATGAGCAGTTCTTC. It encodes CASSPRGARRYNEQFF.

The chain is built from TRBV19 and TRBJ2-5; TRBD2 aligns across 12 bases. The CDR3 spans 16 residues. After removal of 3 bases from V and 1 base from J, the junction contained 3 bases not matched to a gene. Germline V lookup: CDR1 LNHDA, CDR2 SQIVND (reference sequence). The CDR3 bases are TGTGCCAGTAGTATTTCTAGCGGGAGGGGCCAAGAGACCCAGTACTTC. This encodes CASSISSGRGQETQYF.

This clone was detected a few times. This chain links TRBV28 with TRBJ1-1, with D perhaps matching TRBD1 (6 bases). The germline V gene has CDR1 MDHEN and CDR2 SYDVKM. The CDR3 consists of 15 residues. The V end was cut by 7 bases, the J end by 4 bases, with 19 bases between. CDR3 region: CASKTTGDYPTEAFF. CDR3 nucleotide sequence: TGTGCCAGCAAGACGACAGGAGACTACCCCACTGAAGCTTTCTTT.

This clone appeared a single time. The chain uses TRBV6-5 and TRBJ2-7; tentatively, D is TRBD2 (5 bases). Germline values: CDR1 MNHEY, CDR2 SVGAGI. CDR3 length equals 12 residues. V was pared by 0 bases and J by 10 bases, with 10 bases between. The CDR3 bases are TGTGCCAGCAGTTACTCGAACGGGGAACAGTACTTC. It codes for CASSYSNGEQYF.

This chain uses TRBV4-2 with TRBJ2-5; tentatively, D is TRBD1 (5 bases). The germline CDR1 and CDR2 sequences are LGHNA and YNFKEQ. Trimming left V 0 bases short and J 7 bases short, with 9 bases between. The CDR3 runs to 13 residues. CDR3: CASSQEAGPTQYF. Here the CDR3 DNA reads TGTGCCAGCAGCCAAGAAGCAGGGCCGACCCAGTACTTC.

The chain combines TRBV5-4 with TRBJ2-5; 7 positions agree with TRBD2. CDR1 and CDR2 from the germline V gene are SGHNT and YYREEE (reference sequence). This CDR3 is 13 amino acids long. Germline trimming cut 0 bases from V and 7 bases from J; bases unmatched to any gene: 3. CDR3 residues: CASSLGGRGTQYF. CDR3 DNA: TGTGCCAGCAGCTTGGGGGGGAGGGGGACCCAGTACTTC.